This T cell receptor beta chain emerged from a study of vaccination and CD4 T cells after COVID-19. Regarding treatment: approximately 9-day PBMC culture with coronavirus spike peptide pools or control peptides (ViraFEST assay). An Oncomine TCR Beta short-read assay was used to sequence the DNA from cultured CD4+ T cells. TCRdb re-derived calls from the PCR reads in MiXCR, one entry per CDR3 protein. Among 21,000 or so distinct CDR3 sequences listed, around half were seen once. Of note for this clonotype: As yet, its antigen is unknown.

V lost 5 bases to trimming and J lost 3 bases; unmatched junction nucleotides: 1. The CDR3 covers 14 residues. The germline CDR1 and CDR2 sequences are SGHTA and FQGNSA. The sequence came from a human donor who had recovered from COVID-19. The sequencing sample was made of CD4+ T cells from blood, cultured in vitro. V usage is TRBV7-2 and J usage is TRBJ2-2; TRBD2 aligns across 9 bases. For the CDR3, the DNA is TGTGCCAGCAGCCGCGGGGGGGACACCGGGGAGCTGTTTTTT. It is translated as CASSRGGDTGELFF.